This TCR beta chain was found in a study of T cells in Graves' hyperthyroidism and ophthalmopathy. The ends were cut back, 9 bases at V and 3 bases at J, with 11 bases in the middle. The CDR3 length is 12 residues. In germline, CDR1 is MNHEY, CDR2 SVGEGT. The table lists this clonotype with many counts. Amplified TCR beta CDR3 regions derived from RNA transcripts. Primed by the HTBI set, a first-round RT-PCR was run on the TCR CDR3. TCRdb re-derived calls from the multiplex PCR reads in MiXCR, one entry per CDR3 protein. The sample records 350,000 to 400,000 distinct CDR3 sequences, about 18% being singletons. Lactation, pregnancy, other autoimmune disease or uncontrolled infection excluded patients.

The sequence was collected from a woman under 30 with Graves' hyperthyroidism. The chain combines TRBV6-2 or TRBV6-3 with TRBJ1-1, with D unclear. The specimen was blood. CDR3 sequence reads: CASLKGDTEAFF. Written as DNA, the CDR3 is TGTGCCAGTTTGAAGGGAGACACTGAAGCTTTCTTT.